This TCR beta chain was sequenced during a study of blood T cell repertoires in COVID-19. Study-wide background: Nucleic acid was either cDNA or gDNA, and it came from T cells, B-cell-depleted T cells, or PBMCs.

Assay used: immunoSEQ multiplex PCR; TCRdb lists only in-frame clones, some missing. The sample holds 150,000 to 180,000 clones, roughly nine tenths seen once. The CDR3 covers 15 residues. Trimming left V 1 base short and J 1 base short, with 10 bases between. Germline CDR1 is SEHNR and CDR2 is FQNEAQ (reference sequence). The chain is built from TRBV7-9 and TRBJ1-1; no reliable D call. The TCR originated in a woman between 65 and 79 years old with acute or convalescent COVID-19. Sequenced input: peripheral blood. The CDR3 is CASSLDQVPNTEAFF. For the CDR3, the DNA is TGTGCCAGCAGCTTAGATCAGGTGCCGAACACTGAAGCTTTCTTT.